This T cell receptor beta chain was observed in a study of shared clonotypes between healthy human individuals. Study results and limitations: Across a handful of donors, naive CD4 shared roughly 5.2%, naive CD8 under 4%, memory CD4 2.3%, memory CD8 approximately 0.4%.

The data were produced by immunoSEQ multiplex PCR, yet TCRdb's version contains in-frame clones alone and is incomplete. The sample lists millions of clones; roughly nine tenths were seen once. Remarks on this clone: The antigen is unknown.

Splitting of CD4+ cells produced CD45RA+ naive and CD45RA-negative memory subsets. The CDR3 extends over 13 amino acids. The V end lost 4 bases, the J end lost 4 bases, and 8 bases lay between the germline ends. The germline gives CDR1 KGHSH, CDR2 LQKENI. Sequenced sample: naive CD4+ T cells sorted from blood. Subset meaning: CD45RA+ positively selected. V and J are TRBV18 and TRBJ1-5, with D uncertain. This TCR was recovered from a man aged 18 to 35 in good health. CDR3 sequence: CASSQAENQPQHF. In DNA form, the CDR3 reads TGTGCCAGCTCACAGGCAGAGAATCAGCCCCAGCATTTT.